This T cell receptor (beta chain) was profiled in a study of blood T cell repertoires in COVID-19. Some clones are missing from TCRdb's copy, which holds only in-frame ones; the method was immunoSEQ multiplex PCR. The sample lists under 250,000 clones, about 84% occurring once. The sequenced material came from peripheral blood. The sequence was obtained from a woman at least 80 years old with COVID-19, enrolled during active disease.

CDR3: CASSRYTEAFF. The CDR3 nucleotides read TGTGCCAGCAGTCGGTATACTGAAGCTTTCTTT. V usage is TRBV2 and J usage is TRBJ1-1; no firm D call. V lost 5 bases and J lost 5, with 6 bases in between. Germline V lookup: CDR1 SNHLY, CDR2 FYNNEI. The CDR3 consists of 11 residues.